Listed below are T cell receptor beta chains from one sample, sequenced in a study of blood T cell repertoires in COVID-19. Measured with immunoSEQ multiplex PCR; TCRdb has only the in-frame clones, and not every one. The table lists about 160,000 clones, about four fifths of them singletons. Sequenced: peripheral blood. Receptor source: a man in his 70s who had recovered from COVID-19. The CDR3 runs from the conserved cysteine through the conserved F or W. The D gene is left open where the match is weak. The size field is filled for only some rows; it gives once, few, many or a size class.

length: 15
V: TRBV5-8
D: TRBD2
size: NA
J: TRBJ2-2
DNA: TGTGCCAGCAACCAACTAGCGGGAGACACCGGGGAGCTGTTTTTT
CDR3: CASNQLAGDTGELFF

length: 14
V: TRBV5-1
D: NA
size: few
J: TRBJ2-1
DNA: TGCGCCAGCAGCTTGGACAGCTCCTACAATGAGCAGTTCTTC
CDR3: CASSLDSSYNEQFF

length: 15
V: TRBV6-6
D: NA
size: once
J: TRBJ2-2
DNA: TGTGCCAGCAGTTACTCTGCCGGGGTCACCGGGGAGCTGTTTTTT
CDR3: CASSYSAGVTGELFF

length: 13
V: TRBV5-6
D: NA
size: NA
J: TRBJ1-2
DNA: TGTGCCAGCAGCCAGGACATCGTCAAAGGCTACACCTTC
CDR3: CASSQDIVKGYTF

length: 15
V: TRBV5-6
D: TRBD1
size: NA
J: TRBJ2-7
DNA: TGTGCCAGCAGCTTGCAGGGACAGGGATTGAACGAGCAGTACTTC
CDR3: CASSLQGQGLNEQYF

length: 14
V: TRBV18
D: NA
size: NA
J: TRBJ2-7
DNA: TGTGCCAGCTCACCACCACAGTCCTACGGCGAGCAGTACTTC
CDR3: CASSPPQSYGEQYF

length: 14
V: TRBV28
D: NA
size: once
J: TRBJ1-1
DNA: TGTGCCAGCAGACACACCTATCCTAGGACTGAAGCTTTCTTT
CDR3: CASRHTYPRTEAFF

length: 14
V: TRBV3-1/TRBV3-2
D: NA
size: once
J: TRBJ2-1
DNA: TGTGCCAGCACCCATCCGGGACTCCCTAAGGAGCAGTTCTTC
CDR3: CASTHPGLPKEQFF

length: 13
V: TRBV3-1/TRBV3-2
D: NA
size: NA
J: TRBJ1-1
DNA: TGTGCCAGCAGCCTCGTAATGAACACTGAAGCTTTCTTT
CDR3: CASSLVMNTEAFF

length: 15
V: TRBV11-2
D: NA
size: NA
J: TRBJ2-7
DNA: TGTGCCAGCAGCCAAGGTCAGGCCCGTGCCTACGAGCAGTACTTC
CDR3: CASSQGQARAYEQYF

length: 17
V: TRBV5-4
D: NA
size: once
J: TRBJ1-1
DNA: TGTGCCAGCAACCGGATGGTGGGGGCAGGGGTGAACACTGAAGCTTTCTTT
CDR3: CASNRMVGAGVNTEAFF

length: 15
V: TRBV9
D: TRBD2
size: NA
J: TRBJ2-4
DNA: TGTGCCAGCAGCGTTAGGTCTAGCGGGAGAGACATTCAGTACTTC
CDR3: CASSVRSSGRDIQYF

length: 18
V: TRBV11-2
D: TRBD1
size: NA
J: TRBJ2-2
DNA: TGTGCCAGCAGCGCCGGGACAGGAAAGCCTTCGAACACCGGGGAGCTGTTTTTT
CDR3: CASSAGTGKPSNTGELFF

length: 17
V: TRBV28
D: TRBD1
size: NA
J: TRBJ2-5
DNA: TGTGCCAGCATCCACCGGGACAGGGGCCTCGCAGGGGAGACCCAGTACTTC
CDR3: CASIHRDRGLAGETQYF

length: 14
V: TRBV6-5
D: NA
size: NA
J: TRBJ1-1
DNA: TGTGCCAGCAGTTACGGACAGAAGAACACTGAAGCTTTCTTT
CDR3: CASSYGQKNTEAFF

length: 13
V: TRBV30
D: NA
size: once
J: TRBJ1-5
DNA: TGTGCCTGGAGTGGGACTAACAATCAGCCCCAGCATTTT
CDR3: CAWSGTNNQPQHF

length: 18
V: TRBV19
D: TRBD2
size: NA
J: TRBJ2-5
DNA: TGTGCCAGTAGTATCGGGACTAGCGGACAAACATTCGGAGAGACCCAGTACTTC
CDR3: CASSIGTSGQTFGETQYF

length: 15
V: TRBV2
D: TRBD2
size: once
J: TRBJ2-1
DNA: TGTGCCAGCCTAAGGATGGGACTAGCGGGATCTGAGCAGTTCTTC
CDR3: CASLRMGLAGSEQFF

length: 12
V: TRBV18
D: NA
size: NA
J: TRBJ1-3
DNA: TGTGCCAGCCTATCCCCCGGAAACACCATATATTTT
CDR3: CASLSPGNTIYF

length: 13
V: TRBV6-5
D: NA
size: few
J: TRBJ1-5
DNA: TGTGCCAGCAGTTACAATGCCGGGCAGCCCCAGCATTTT
CDR3: CASSYNAGQPQHF

length: 16
V: TRBV5-8
D: TRBD2
size: NA
J: TRBJ2-5
DNA: TGTGCCAGCAGCAACGGACTAGCGGGCCAGAGGGAGACCCAGTACTTC
CDR3: CASSNGLAGQRETQYF

length: 14
V: TRBV28
D: NA
size: NA
J: TRBJ1-3
DNA: TGTGCCAGCAGTCAACAGAGCTCTGGAAACACCATATATTTT
CDR3: CASSQQSSGNTIYF

length: 14
V: TRBV2
D: NA
size: NA
J: TRBJ1-4
DNA: TGTGCCAGCAGGATCGGGGTAGGGAGTGAAAAACTGTTTTTT
CDR3: CASRIGVGSEKLFF

length: 14
V: TRBV5-5
D: NA
size: NA
J: TRBJ1-1
DNA: TGTGCCAGCAGCTTGGAATTGGCGAACACTGAAGCTTTCTTT
CDR3: CASSLELANTEAFF

length: 13
V: TRBV6-5
D: NA
size: once
J: TRBJ2-7
DNA: TGTGCCAGTTCGGCGACAGCAACCTACGAGCAGTACTTC
CDR3: CASSATATYEQYF

length: 16
V: TRBV9
D: NA
size: few
J: TRBJ2-1
DNA: TGTGCCAGCAGCGTAGATGACAGTGCCCTGGTCAATAGGCAGTTCTTC
CDR3: CASSVDDSALVNRQFF

length: 13
V: TRBV11-2
D: TRBD1
size: NA
J: TRBJ1-5
DNA: TGTGCCAGCAGCGTTGACAGGGGACAGCCCCAGCATTTT
CDR3: CASSVDRGQPQHF

length: 12
V: TRBV14
D: NA
size: NA
J: TRBJ1-1
DNA: TGTGCCAGCAGCCAACAGGGGTCTGAAGCTTTCTTT
CDR3: CASSQQGSEAFF

length: 16
V: TRBV2
D: TRBD2
size: NA
J: TRBJ2-1
DNA: TGTGCCAGCAGTACGACTAGCGGGAGCTCCTACAATGAGCAGTTCTTC
CDR3: CASSTTSGSSYNEQFF

length: 14
V: TRBV29-1
D: TRBD1
size: NA
J: TRBJ1-1
DNA: TGCAGCGTGGGACAGGGGGCTCGGCCCACTGAAGCTTTCTTT
CDR3: CSVGQGARPTEAFF

length: 15
V: TRBV27
D: TRBD2
size: NA
J: TRBJ2-3
DNA: TGTGCCAGCAGTTCAGAGGGAGCGGGGACAGATACGCAGTATTTT
CDR3: CASSSEGAGTDTQYF

length: 15
V: TRBV6-2/TRBV6-3
D: TRBD2
size: NA
J: TRBJ2-1
DNA: TGTGCCAGCAGTTACGGGGGGGAGGGCCTGGGTGAGCAGTTCTTC
CDR3: CASSYGGEGLGEQFF

length: 16
V: TRBV4-3
D: NA
size: once
J: TRBJ2-2
DNA: TGCGCCAGCAGCCCCGGTAGGGGGAGTAATACCGGGGAGCTGTTTTTT
CDR3: CASSPGRGSNTGELFF

length: 16
V: TRBV18
D: TRBD1
size: once
J: TRBJ1-2
DNA: TGTGCCAGCTCACCACAGGGACAGCGATCGGACTATGGCTACACCTTC
CDR3: CASSPQGQRSDYGYTF

length: 14
V: TRBV5-5
D: NA
size: NA
J: TRBJ1-5
DNA: TGTGCCAGCAGCTTTCCGGGGAGCAATCAGCCCCAGCATTTT
CDR3: CASSFPGSNQPQHF

length: 11
V: TRBV30
D: NA
size: NA
J: TRBJ1-2
DNA: TGTGCCGGAGGGCAAAAGTATGGCTACACCTTC
CDR3: CAGGQKYGYTF

length: 12
V: TRBV11-2
D: NA
size: NA
J: TRBJ1-1
DNA: TGTGCCAGCAGCTCGCAGGCCACAAAAGCTTTCTTT
CDR3: CASSSQATKAFF

length: 16
V: TRBV7-2
D: NA
size: NA
J: TRBJ2-3
DNA: TGTGCCAGCAGCTTAAGACTACTTCCTAGCACAGATACGCAGTATTTT
CDR3: CASSLRLLPSTDTQYF

length: 14
V: TRBV28
D: NA
size: NA
J: TRBJ1-1
DNA: TGTGCCAGCAGTTCTACAGGGTTGGTAGCTGAAGCTTTCTTT
CDR3: CASSSTGLVAEAFF

length: 18
V: TRBV7-2
D: TRBD2
size: NA
J: TRBJ2-3
DNA: TGTGCCAGCAGCTTAGCGCGGACTAGCGGGGCTAGCACAGATACGCAGTATTTT
CDR3: CASSLARTSGASTDTQYF

length: 13
V: TRBV6-5
D: NA
size: NA
J: TRBJ2-7
DNA: TGTGCCAGCAGTTACTCGGGTGGAGGAGAGCAGTACTTC
CDR3: CASSYSGGGEQYF

length: 15
V: TRBV11-2
D: TRBD1
size: NA
J: TRBJ2-7
DNA: TGTGCCAGCAGCCCCCCGACAGGGGTCACCTACGAGCAGTACTTC
CDR3: CASSPPTGVTYEQYF